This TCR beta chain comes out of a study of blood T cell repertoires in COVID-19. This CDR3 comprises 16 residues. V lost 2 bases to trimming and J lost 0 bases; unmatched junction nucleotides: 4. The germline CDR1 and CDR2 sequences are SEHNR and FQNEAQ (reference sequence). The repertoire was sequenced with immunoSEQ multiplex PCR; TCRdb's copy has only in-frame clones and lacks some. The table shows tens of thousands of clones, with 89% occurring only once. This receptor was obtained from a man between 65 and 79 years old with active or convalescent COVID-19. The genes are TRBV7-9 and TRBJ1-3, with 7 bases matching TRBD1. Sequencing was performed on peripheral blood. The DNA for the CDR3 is TGTGCCAGCAGCTTAAAGGGACAGAACTCTGGAAACACCATATATTTT. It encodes CASSLKGQNSGNTIYF.